Listed below are T cell receptor beta chains from one sample, sequenced in a study of blood T cell repertoires in COVID-19. Clones were sequenced by immunoSEQ multiplex PCR, and TCRdb holds only the in-frame ones, with some missing. The data show about 270,000 clones, roughly 88% seen once. Sequenced material: peripheral blood. The receptor source for this set is a woman aged 70-85 years with acute or convalescent COVID-19. CDR3s include the opening cysteine and the closing phenylalanine or tryptophan. The D gene is left open where the match is weak. Clone sizes are given selectively: once, few, many, or a class where the clone is expanded.

clone size	J gene	D gene	V gene	CDR3 protein	CDR3 DNA
few	TRBJ1-1	NA	TRBV12-3/TRBV12-4	CASTRGGPEAFF	TGTGCCAGCACCCGGGGGGGCCCTGAAGCTTTCTTT
NA	TRBJ1-2	NA	TRBV30	CAWAGENYGYTF	TGTGCCTGGGCAGGGGAGAACTATGGCTACACCTTC
NA	TRBJ1-1	NA	TRBV20-1	CSAGADFEAFF	TGCAGTGCTGGGGCGGATTTTGAAGCTTTCTTT
NA	TRBJ1-2	NA	TRBV2	CASSEEAAFYGYTF	TGTGCCAGCAGTGAAGAAGCGGCCTTCTATGGCTACACCTTC
NA	TRBJ1-2	NA	TRBV2	CASSEGRGTQGYTF	TGTGCCAGCAGTGAAGGTAGGGGGACGCAAGGCTACACCTTC
NA	TRBJ2-2	NA	TRBV13	CASSRTTGELFF	TGTGCCAGCAGCCGAACTACCGGGGAGCTGTTTTTT
NA	TRBJ2-5	TRBD1	TRBV18	CASSPGTGYEETQYF	TGTGCCAGCTCCCCCGGGACAGGGTACGAAGAGACCCAGTACTTC
NA	TRBJ2-5	NA	TRBV4-2	CASSQENSGVQETQYF	TGTGCCAGCAGCCAAGAGAATTCGGGGGTCCAAGAGACCCAGTACTTC
few	TRBJ1-1	NA	TRBV10-3	CAISGMTGNTEAFF	TGTGCCATCAGTGGAATGACAGGGAACACTGAAGCTTTCTTT
NA	TRBJ1-2	NA	TRBV15	CATSPTGFYGYTF	TGTGCCACCAGTCCAACAGGGTTCTATGGCTACACCTTC
once	TRBJ2-7	TRBD1	TRBV7-3	CASSTGTGGKQYF	TGTGCCAGCAGCACCGGGACAGGGGGCAAGCAGTACTTC
NA	TRBJ2-7	TRBD2	TRBV6-1	CASSEAPGGNEQYF	TGTGCCAGCAGTGAAGCGCCGGGGGGGAACGAGCAGTACTTC
NA	TRBJ2-5	NA	TRBV3-1/TRBV3-2	CASSQGREEYF	TGTGCCAGCAGCCAAGGCAGGGAAGAATACTTC
NA	TRBJ1-1	NA	TRBV7-9	CASSFRYTEAFF	TGTGCCAGCAGCTTTCGTTACACTGAAGCTTTCTTT
NA	TRBJ2-7	TRBD2	TRBV7-9	CASSSGKSGGVDEQYF	TGTGCCAGCAGCTCGGGGAAAAGCGGGGGTGTGGACGAGCAGTACTTC
NA	TRBJ1-2	NA	TRBV2	CASSEVAGMDGYTF	TGTGCCAGCAGTGAGGTCGCGGGGATGGATGGCTACACCTTC
NA	TRBJ1-6	NA	TRBV7-2	CASSLGGSSPLHF	TGTGCCAGCAGCTTGGGGGGATCTTCACCCCTCCACTTT
once	TRBJ1-2	TRBD1	TRBV3-1/TRBV3-2	CASSQVLGAGTGLYGYTF	TGTGCCAGCAGCCAAGTTTTGGGAGCCGGGACAGGACTCTATGGCTACACCTTC
NA	TRBJ2-7	TRBD1	TRBV7-9	CASRSGQGYEQYF	TGTGCCAGCAGATCGGGACAGGGCTACGAGCAGTACTTC
NA	TRBJ2-1	NA	TRBV7-2	CASTLDTRSYNEQFF	TGTGCCAGCACCCTGGACACGAGATCCTACAATGAGCAGTTCTTC
NA	TRBJ1-1	NA	TRBV6-5	CASSFQGSANTEAFF	TGTGCCAGCAGCTTTCAGGGGAGTGCGAACACTGAAGCTTTCTTT
NA	TRBJ2-7	NA	TRBV27	CASSSGIGDEQYF	TGTGCCAGCAGTTCGGGGATTGGGGACGAGCAGTACTTC
NA	TRBJ2-7	NA	TRBV2	CASSGAQGGSAYEQYF	TGTGCCAGCAGTGGGGCACAGGGGGGGTCAGCCTACGAGCAGTACTTC
NA	TRBJ2-7	NA	TRBV12-3/TRBV12-4	CASSWGNYEQYF	TGTGCCAGCAGCTGGGGCAACTACGAGCAGTACTTC
NA	TRBJ2-1	TRBD2	TRBV29-1	CSVEGVLAGGGSYNEQFF	TGCAGCGTTGAAGGGGTTCTAGCGGGGGGCGGCTCCTACAATGAGCAGTTCTTC
NA	TRBJ1-6	TRBD1	TRBV19	CASSPKGQVNSPLHF	TGTGCCAGTAGCCCTAAGGGACAGGTTAATTCACCCCTCCACTTT
few	TRBJ2-5	TRBD2	TRBV5-1	CASSRTTSGGPLDYLETQYF	TGCGCCAGCAGCCGCACCACTAGCGGGGGGCCCTTGGACTATTTAGAGACCCAGTACTTC
NA	TRBJ1-1	NA	TRBV2	CASSLEVAFF	TGTGCCAGCAGTCTAGAGGTAGCTTTCTTT
NA	TRBJ1-5	NA	TRBV5-6	CASSSESGNQPQHF	TGTGCCAGCAGCTCCGAGTCGGGGAATCAGCCCCAGCATTTT
once	TRBJ1-5	TRBD1	TRBV27	CASSKGTGRGSNQPQHF	TGTGCCAGCAGTAAGGGGACAGGGCGAGGAAGCAATCAGCCCCAGCATTTT
NA	TRBJ1-2	TRBD1	TRBV29-1	CSVRTGLFYGYTF	TGCAGCGTCCGGACAGGATTATTCTATGGCTACACCTTC
NA	TRBJ1-2	NA	TRBV2	CASSAGPEYGYTF	TGTGCCAGCAGTGCAGGGCCTGAGTATGGCTACACCTTC
NA	TRBJ2-7	TRBD2	TRBV3-1/TRBV3-2	CASSQTSGAQGEQYF	TGTGCCAGCAGCCAGACTAGCGGGGCGCAGGGAGAGCAGTACTTC
once	TRBJ2-3	TRBD2	TRBV24-1	CATSATLAGAPRARTDTQYF	TGTGCCACCAGTGCCACCCTAGCGGGGGCCCCTCGTGCCCGCACAGATACGCAGTATTTT
once	TRBJ1-5	NA	TRBV28	CASSFGNRWDQPQHF	TGTGCCAGCAGTTTCGGGAACCGGTGGGATCAGCCCCAGCATTTT
NA	TRBJ2-2	NA	TRBV2	CASSSEVNTGELFF	TGTGCCAGCTCCTCAGAAGTGAACACCGGGGAGCTGTTTTTT
NA	TRBJ2-7	TRBD1	TRBV29-1	CSASDRDPYEQYF	TGCAGCGCCTCGGACAGGGATCCCTACGAGCAGTACTTC
NA	TRBJ1-3	TRBD1	TRBV7-2	CASRPRGQGPRRGNTIYF	TGTGCCAGCAGGCCGCGGGGACAGGGTCCTCGGCGGGGAAACACCATATATTTT
NA	TRBJ2-2	NA	TRBV6-5	CASSYSPRTGELFF	TGTGCCAGCAGTTATAGCCCGAGGACCGGGGAGCTGTTTTTT
NA	TRBJ2-3	TRBD1	TRBV5-8	CASSLGSGGGTDTQYF	TGTGCCAGCAGCTTGGGTTCAGGGGGAGGCACAGATACGCAGTATTTT
NA	TRBJ2-7	NA	TRBV2	CASRDMSNTYEQYF	TGTGCCAGCCGCGACATGTCCAATACCTACGAGCAGTACTTC
NA	TRBJ1-1	NA	TRBV20-1	CSASTDSLEAFF	TGCAGTGCTAGTACCGACAGCCTTGAAGCTTTCTTT
NA	TRBJ1-5	TRBD1	TRBV6-5	CASRPTGGNQPQHF	TGTGCCAGCAGACCTACAGGGGGAAACCAGCCCCAGCATTTT
NA	TRBJ2-1	TRBD1	TRBV6-6	CASSPQTGVGMNEQFF	TGTGCCAGCAGTCCCCAGACAGGGGTCGGTATGAATGAGCAGTTCTTC
few	TRBJ2-7	TRBD1	TRBV19	CASSMGTGGAEQYF	TGTGCCAGTAGTATGGGGACAGGGGGCGCCGAGCAGTACTTC
NA	TRBJ1-5	NA	TRBV12-3/TRBV12-4	CASSLAANQPQHF	TGTGCCAGCAGTTTGGCTGCCAATCAGCCCCAGCATTTT
NA	TRBJ1-5	NA	TRBV4-1	CASSQDPGVRGNQPQHF	TGCGCCAGCAGCCAAGATCCAGGGGTTAGAGGCAATCAGCCCCAGCATTTT
few	TRBJ1-1	NA	TRBV6-1	CASSEAGEGKAFF	TGTGCCAGCAGTGAAGCGGGGGAGGGGAAAGCTTTCTTT
once	TRBJ2-5	NA	TRBV30	CAWRTAGETQYF	TGTGCCTGGAGGACAGCCGGGGAGACCCAGTACTTC
few	TRBJ1-1	NA	TRBV7-6	CASSPQGLDTEAFF	TGTGCCAGCAGCCCGCAGGGTCTGGACACTGAAGCTTTCTTT
once	TRBJ2-2	NA	TRBV6-5	CASSTDSRTGELFF	TGTGCCAGCAGTACGGACAGTCGAACCGGGGAGCTGTTTTTT
NA	TRBJ1-1	NA	TRBV5-1	CASSPKQTLNTEAFF	TGCGCCAGCAGCCCAAAACAGACCCTGAACACTGAAGCTTTCTTT
NA	TRBJ1-1	NA	TRBV2	CASSGSGYMNTEAFF	TGTGCCAGCAGTGGTTCCGGGTACATGAACACTGAAGCTTTCTTT
NA	TRBJ1-2	NA	TRBV6-6	CASSYGDSGYGYTF	TGTGCCAGCAGTTACGGGGACTCCGGGTATGGCTACACCTTC
NA	TRBJ2-5	TRBD2	TRBV6-5	CASRTSGGRETQYF	TGTGCCAGCCGGACTAGCGGGGGACGGGAGACCCAGTACTTC
NA	TRBJ1-2	TRBD1	TRBV6-1	CASSDGTGVGGYTF	TGTGCCAGCAGTGACGGGACAGGGGTGGGTGGCTACACCTTC